Sequencing of this TCR beta chain was carried out in a study of cytomegalovirus exposure and HLA in healthy donors. Study background: There were 65 million to 85 million unique TCRs (from HLA-typed donors) in an early data release.

PCR amplification relied on 60 Vbeta primers (plus 13 Jbeta primers). Generated by immunoSEQ multiplex PCR, the TCRdb table keeps only in-frame clones and is missing some. Of about 180,000 clones detected, more than 60% appear once; the ten largest clones hold 1.2% to 1.5%. Study outcomes and limitations: It is likely that the observed cluster of highly shared sequence variants was a sequencing artifact. It has been reported that TCR beta sequences accurately predicted the HLA-A and HLA-B alleles of most subjects. Later genetic work tied a missense DCLRE1C variant to beta-chain V and J trimming.

This clone was seen a single time. Its antigen is as yet unknown. Trimming left V 4 bases short and J 5 bases short, with 14 bases between. The germline gives CDR1 SEHNR, CDR2 FQNEAQ (reference sequence). CDR3 length equals 15 residues. The chain carries TRBV7-9 and TRBJ1-4; D unresolved. Sequenced material: PBMCs. The clonotype originates from a young woman in good health and CMV-seropositive. CDR3 in DNA: TGTGCCAGCAGCTCCCCGGGGAGCACAAATGAAAAACTGTTTTTT. This sequence encodes CASSSPGSTNEKLFF.